The 17 T cell receptor beta chains listed next were all sequenced from one sample in a study of cytomegalovirus exposure and HLA in healthy donors. The data were produced by immunoSEQ multiplex PCR, yet TCRdb's version contains in-frame clones alone and is incomplete. The repertoire holds fewer than 150,000 clones, about 88% seen once, with less than 9% in the top ten. The sequencing input was PBMCs. These TCRs come from a man aged 18 to 30 in good health and CMV-seropositive.

A single count supports this clone. The CDR3 loop is CASSLDSRRAGADTQYF. The CDR3 DNA follows: TGTGCCAGCAGCTTAGATTCACGGCGAGCGGGAGCAGATACGCAGTATTTT. The genes are TRBV7-9 and TRBJ2-3; 8 bases are a match to TRBD2. There are 17 residues in the CDR3. The V and J ends lost 1 base and 4 bases, in that order; junction bases with no gene match: 10. Germline CDR1 reads SEHNR; CDR2 reads FQNEAQ (reference sequence).

The chain has TRBV5-4 and TRBJ1-1; TRBD1 is a possible D gene (5 bases). V lost 4 bases to trimming and J lost 4 bases, with 17 bases between them. CDR1 and CDR2 (germline): SGHNT, YYREEE (reference sequence). CDR3 size: 15 residues. In DNA form, the CDR3 reads TGTGCCAGCAGCCGCAATGGGGCTTCGGGCACTGAAGCTTTCTTT. Protein product: CASSRNGASGTEAFF.

V and J are TRBV5-4 and TRBJ2-2, with TRBD2 identical over 15 bases. Germline trimming cut 3 bases from V and 2 bases from J; bases unmatched to any gene: 11. This CDR3 is 20 amino acids long. From germline, CDR1 is SGHNT and CDR2 YYREEE (reference sequence). The CDR3 protein is CASSWGLRTSGRANTGELFF. CDR3 nucleotides: TGTGCCAGCAGCTGGGGCTTGCGGACTAGCGGGAGGGCAAACACCGGGGAGCTGTTTTTT.

This chain connects TRBV29-1 to TRBJ1-4; D possibly corresponds to TRBD1 (5 bases). From germline, CDR1 is SQVTM and CDR2 ANQGSEA. V lost 4 bases to trimming and J lost 8 bases, with 14 bases between them. The CDR3 is 13 residues long. CDR3 sequence reads: CSVVQPGFEKLFF. As DNA, the CDR3 is TGCAGCGTTGTTCAACCAGGGTTCGAAAAACTGTTTTTT. Full variable domain (outside the CDR3, taken from reference TRBV29-1 and TRBJ1-4): SAVISQKPSRDICQRGTSLTIQCQVDSQVTMMFWYRQQPGQSLTLIATANQGSEATYESGFVIDKFPISRPNLTFSTLTVSNMSPEDSSIYLCSVVQPGFEKLFFGSGTQLSVL.

The genes are TRBV4-2 and TRBJ2-7; D remains unclear. Deletions cut 1 base from V and 3 bases from J, with 7 bases between. CDR3 length: 13 amino acids. Germline assignment: CDR1 LGHNA and CDR2 YNFKEQ. The CDR3 spells CASSQVLFYEQYF. The CDR3 coding sequence is TGTGCCAGCAGCCAAGTGCTATTCTACGAGCAGTACTTC.

The gene calls are TRBV6-5 and TRBJ2-1; D perhaps matches TRBD1 (6 bases). The CDR3 extends over 14 amino acids. Looked up from germline, CDR1 is MNHEY and CDR2 is SVGAGI. Trimming cost V 2 bases and J 7 bases, with 12 bases left between them. This CDR3 is CASSYIQGWNEQFF. CDR3 nucleotide sequence: TGTGCCAGCAGTTACATACAGGGCTGGAATGAGCAGTTCTTC.

The chain uses TRBV27 and TRBJ2-1; D is undetermined. Deletions cut 7 bases from V and 3 bases from J, with 10 bases between. Germline values: CDR1 MNHEY, CDR2 SMNVEV (reference sequence). This CDR3 is built from 13 residues. The CDR3 is CASNGRYYNEQFF. CDR3 DNA: TGTGCCAGCAACGGTCGTTACTACAATGAGCAGTTCTTC.

The chain uses TRBV5-1 and TRBJ1-5; the D gene is possibly TRBD1 (6 bases). There are 14 residues in the CDR3. The V end lost 4 bases, the J end lost 2 bases, and 10 bases lay between the germline ends. Germline V gene lookup returns CDR1 SGHRS and CDR2 YFSETQ. CDR3 region: CASSQGWGNQPQHF. The CDR3 nucleotides are TGCGCCAGCAGCCAGGGGTGGGGCAATCAGCCCCAGCATTTT.

CDR3 DNA sequence: TGTGCCAGCAGCCAGGGACAGATTAGCAATCAGCCCCAGCATTTT. This translates into CASSQGQISNQPQHF. The chain joins TRBV7-9 to TRBJ1-5; 7 bases agree with TRBD1. The CDR3 is 15 amino acids. With V trimmed by 5 bases and J by 0 bases, 4 bases remained unmatched. CDR1 is SEHNR and CDR2 is FQNEAQ in the germline V gene (reference sequence).

The chain links TRBV6-1 to TRBJ2-3; 8 bases line up with TRBD1. Germline V CDR1 and CDR2: MNHNS, SASEGT. The V segment lost 6 bases and the J segment 2 bases; nucleotides outside the gene matches: 4. The CDR3 loop spans 14 amino acids. The CDR3, as DNA: TGTGCCAGCAGAGAGGACAGGGACACAGATACGCAGTATTTT. Encoded protein: CASREDRDTDTQYF.

The V gene is TRBV2, the J gene TRBJ2-6; 8 bases agree with TRBD2. Germline V gene sequence: CDR1 SNHLY, CDR2 FYNNEI. This CDR3 is 16 amino acids long. V gave up 6 bases and J gave up 2 bases; unmatched junction bases: 6. The CDR3 sequence is CASSPNGGAGANVLTF. The CDR3 coding sequence is TGTGCCAGCAGCCCGAACGGGGGGGCTGGGGCCAACGTCCTGACTTTC.

The chain couples TRBV5-1 to TRBJ1-4, with unresolved D. The CDR3 contains 13 residues. The germline V gene encodes CDR1 SGHRS and CDR2 YFSETQ. Trimming stripped 0 bases from V and 8 bases from J, with 8 bases between. The CDR3 DNA reads as TGCGCCAGCAGCTTGGGTGCGGGAGAAAAACTGTTTTTT. This sequence encodes CASSLGAGEKLFF.

This chain joins TRBV27 and TRBJ2-7; perhaps TRBD2 as D (5 bases). Trimming took off 0 bases at V and 0 bases at J, with 9 bases between the two ends. This CDR3 is 15 amino acids long. Germline CDR1 MNHEY, CDR2 SMNVEV (reference sequence). CDR3: CASSLSPGSSYEQYF. As DNA, the CDR3 is TGTGCCAGCAGTTTATCTCCTGGGAGCTCCTACGAGCAGTACTTC.

This chain links TRBV2 with TRBJ1-2; a possible D gene is TRBD1 (5 bases). Trimming cost V 2 bases and J 5 bases, with 12 bases left between them. The germline CDR1 and CDR2 sequences are SNHLY and FYNNEI. The CDR3 runs 14 residues. In DNA form, the CDR3 reads TGTGCCAGCAGTGAACGCAGGGTAGATTATGGCTACACCTTC. As protein: CASSERRVDYGYTF.

This clone was detected only once. The chain couples TRBV7-9 to TRBJ2-7, with 9 nucleotides matching TRBD1. CDR3 size: 15 residues. V shed 1 base, J shed 3 bases, and the junction held 4 bases outside the gene matches. Looked up from germline, CDR1 is SEHNR and CDR2 is FQNEAQ (reference sequence). The CDR3 region is CASSLGTGELYEQYF. The CDR3 DNA reads as TGTGCCAGCAGCTTAGGGACAGGGGAGCTCTACGAGCAGTACTTC. Combining the CDR3 with reference TRBV7-9 and TRBJ2-7 gives the whole variable domain DTGVSQNPRHKITKRGQNVTFRCDPISEHNRLYWYRQTLGQGPEFLTYFQNEAQLEKSRLLSDRFSAERPKGSFSTLEIQRTEQGDSAMYLCASSLGTGELYEQYFGPGTRLTVT.

V usage is TRBV2 and J usage is TRBJ2-1, with D perhaps matching TRBD2 (6 bases). The CDR3 contains 14 residues. Per the germline V gene, CDR1 is SNHLY and CDR2 is FYNNEI. The germline V and J ends were trimmed by 8 bases and 5 bases, with 16 bases remaining between them. CDR3 loop: CASQRGELDNEQFF. The CDR3 coding sequence is TGTGCCAGCCAACGCGGGGAACTTGACAATGAGCAGTTCTTC. Drawing the rest from reference TRBV2 and TRBJ2-1, the complete variable domain is EPEVTQTPSHQVTQMGQEVILRCVPISNHLYFYWYRQILGQKVEFLVSFYNNEISEKSEIFDDQFSVERPDGSNFTLKIRSTKLEDSAMYFCASQRGELDNEQFFGPGTRLTVL.

The chain combines TRBV9 with TRBJ2-1, with D possibly matching TRBD2 (6 bases). This CDR3 has 14 residues. Trimming shortened V by 0 bases and J by 7 bases, and 11 bases separated the two germline ends. From germline, CDR1 is SGDLS and CDR2 YYNGEE. CDR3 nucleotides: TGTGCCAGCAGCGTAGCAACGGGAGCGAATGAGCAGTTCTTC. Amino acids: CASSVATGANEQFF.